A single sample is the source of the 30 T cell receptor beta chains below, sequenced in a study of cytomegalovirus exposure and HLA in healthy donors. Both 60 Vbeta primers and 13 Jbeta primers went into the PCR. Some clones are missing from TCRdb's copy, which holds only in-frame ones; the method was immunoSEQ multiplex PCR. Of over 130,000 clones listed, 75% to 85% are singletons. Sequencing input: PBMCs. The receptors here all came from a man aged 50 to 60 in good health and CMV-seronegative.

V and J are TRBV4-1 and TRBJ2-1; D unclear. The V end lost 2 bases, the J end lost 5 bases, and 16 bases lay between the germline ends. This CDR3 is 16 amino acids long. Germline CDR1 reads MGHRA; CDR2 reads YSYEKL. The CDR3 sequence is CASSQSLARIDNEQFF. CDR3 coding DNA: TGCGCCAGCAGCCAAAGTTTGGCCAGGATAGACAATGAGCAGTTCTTC.

This chain joins TRBV30 and TRBJ1-5; 9 positions match TRBD1. This CDR3 comprises 15 residues. Germline-derived CDR1 and CDR2 are GTSNPN and SVGIG (reference sequence). After removal of 2 bases from V and 8 bases from J, the junction contained 10 bases not matched to a gene. The CDR3 nucleotides read TGTGCCTGGAGTTCAGGAGGACAGGGGAGCAAGCCCCAGCATTTT. It is translated as CAWSSGGQGSKPQHF.

The chain couples TRBV7-3 to TRBJ2-1, with 7 bases that match TRBD2. V shed 5 bases and J 1 base; nucleotides not matched to a gene: 5. CDR1 and CDR2 (germline): SGHTA, FQGTGA. The CDR3 length is 15 residues. The CDR3 region has the DNA TGTGCCAGCAGCCGAGGACTAGTTTCCTACAATGAGCAGTTCTTC. It yields the protein CASSRGLVSYNEQFF.

The chain uses TRBV29-1 and TRBJ2-1, with 13 bases identical to TRBD2. The CDR3 extends over 13 amino acids. Trimming cost V 8 bases and J 7 bases; bases outside gene matches: 5. Germline CDR1 reads SQVTM; CDR2 reads ANQGSEA. Written as DNA, the CDR3 is TGCAGCATTACTAGCGGGGGGGCGAATGAGCAGTTCTTC. Translated, it gives CSITSGGANEQFF.

This clone was seen a few times. Written as DNA, the CDR3 is TGTGCCAGCAGTGCTCAGTCCCGGGGAGGCGATGAGCAGTTCTTC. Translation gives CASSAQSRGGDEQFF. This chain uses TRBV6-4 with TRBJ2-1, with TRBD2 as a possible D gene (6 bases). Trimming pared 4 bases from V and 8 bases from J, leaving 18 bases between. The CDR3 covers 15 residues. Looked up from germline, CDR1 is MRHNA and CDR2 is SNTAGT.

The J gene is TRBJ2-5, the V gene TRBV5-1, with D tentatively TRBD2 (5 bases). Trimming took off 5 bases at V and 1 base at J, with 15 bases between the two ends. The CDR3 spans 15 residues. Germline CDR1 is SGHRS and CDR2 is YFSETQ. CDR3 sequence reads: CASSRGSSSQETQYF. In nucleotides, the CDR3 is TGCGCCAGCAGTCGAGGGTCGAGTAGCCAAGAGACCCAGTACTTC.

This chain connects TRBV5-1 to TRBJ2-4; D remains ambiguous. The germline V and J ends were trimmed by 0 bases and 1 base, with 11 bases remaining between them. CDR3 size: 16 residues. Germline values: CDR1 SGHRS, CDR2 YFSETQ. The CDR3 DNA follows: TGCGCCAGCAGCTTGGAAGTCCACGGGGCCAAAAACATTCAGTACTTC. Translating it yields CASSLEVHGAKNIQYF.

This clone has just a few counts. The V gene is TRBV5-1, the J gene TRBJ2-2; a weak D match, TRBD1 (6 bases). V gave up 2 bases and J gave up 1 base, with 9 bases separating them. The CDR3 consists of 15 residues. Germline CDR1 is SGHRS and CDR2 is YFSETQ. CDR3 region: CASSLVDRNTGELFF. CDR3 DNA sequence: TGCGCCAGCAGCTTAGTGGACAGGAACACCGGGGAGCTGTTTTTT.

This chain uses TRBV14 with TRBJ1-3, with D perhaps TRBD1 (6 bases). The germline CDR1 and CDR2 sequences are SGHDN and FVKESK. The CDR3 is made up of 17 amino acids. Trimming pared 4 bases from V and 6 bases from J, leaving 22 bases between. CDR3 bases: TGTGCCAGCAGCCCTCGAATGGGGGGGCTTGGGGAAAACACCATATATTTT. This encodes CASSPRMGGLGENTIYF.

In its sample, this clone was seen a few times. The chain employs TRBV5-1 and TRBJ2-1; 13 bases map to TRBD2. The trim removed 4 bases at V and 4 bases at J, leaving 2 bases unmatched. Germline V gives CDR1 SGHRS, CDR2 YFSETQ. This CDR3 contains 15 residues. The CDR3 spells CASSQGLAGYNEQFF. The CDR3, as DNA: TGCGCCAGCAGCCAGGGACTAGCGGGGTACAATGAGCAGTTCTTC.

This sequence joins TRBV5-3 and TRBJ1-2; TRBD1 agrees at 7 bases. TRBV5-3 is labeled an ORF, and its function is uncertain. V was pared by 3 bases and J by 4 bases, with 9 bases of the junction left unmatched. This CDR3 spans 15 amino acids. The CDR3 protein is CARSCNRGAVYGYTF. The DNA for the CDR3 is TGTGCCAGAAGCTGTAACAGGGGTGCTGTCTATGGCTACACCTTC.

The rearrangement links TRBV2 to TRBJ2-5, with a tentative D call TRBD2 (6 bases). This CDR3 contains 15 residues. The V end lost 7 bases, the J end lost 4 bases, and 19 bases lay between the germline ends. Germline V lookup: CDR1 SNHLY, CDR2 FYNNEI. The chain's CDR3 is CASTKFSAGSETQYF. As DNA, the CDR3 is TGTGCCAGCACAAAGTTCTCTGCGGGATCAGAGACCCAGTACTTC.

This sequence joins TRBV6-5 and TRBJ2-5, with 8 bases fitting TRBD2. The CDR3 spans 15 residues. From germline, CDR1 is MNHEY and CDR2 SVGAGI. V shed 5 bases and J 2 bases; nucleotides not matched to a gene: 7. The CDR3 spells CASSNSGRLQETQYF. The CDR3 DNA reads TGTGCCAGCAGTAACAGCGGGAGACTTCAAGAGACCCAGTACTTC.

The CDR3 sequence: CASSFTGTDTDTQYF. CDR3 DNA sequence: TGTGCCAGCAGCTTTACCGGGACTGACACAGATACGCAGTATTTT. This chain uses TRBV7-3 with TRBJ2-3; possible D gene TRBD2, 6 bases. CDR3 length: 15 residues. V shed 3 bases and J shed 2 bases, with 12 bases lying between them. The germline gives CDR1 SGHTA, CDR2 FQGTGA.

The V and J genes are TRBV5-1 and TRBJ2-2, with 11 bases matching TRBD1. Germline V gives CDR1 SGHRS, CDR2 YFSETQ. This CDR3 is 15 amino acids long. Trimming took 7 bases from V and 7 from J; bases not matched to a gene: 9. CDR3 in amino acids: CASVRDRGNGGELFF. The CDR3 DNA is TGCGCCAGCGTCCGGGACAGGGGGAATGGCGGGGAGCTGTTTTTT.

The chain is built from TRBV6-1 and TRBJ1-1, with D possibly being TRBD1 (6 bases). The CDR3 is 12 residues long. CDR1 is MNHNS, CDR2 SASEGT, per germline. V shed 6 bases and J shed 6 bases, with 11 bases lying between them. In DNA form, the CDR3 reads TGTGCCAGCAGCCGGACAGCCTCTGAAGCTTTCTTT. Translated: CASSRTASEAFF.

The rearrangement links TRBV9 to TRBJ2-3, with 7 bases fitting TRBD2. The CDR3 extends over 16 amino acids. Germline V gene data show CDR1 as SGDLS and CDR2 as YYNGEE. V was clipped by 0 bases and J by 4 bases; unmatched bases: 8. The CDR3 spells CASSVARGSGADTQYF. The CDR3 bases are TGTGCCAGCAGCGTAGCTCGCGGGAGTGGCGCAGATACGCAGTATTTT.

This chain links TRBV19 with TRBJ1-2, with TRBD1 matching over 12 bases. The length of the CDR3 is 15 residues. The trim removed 10 bases at V and 2 bases at J, leaving 8 bases unmatched. The germline V gene encodes CDR1 LNHDA and CDR2 SQIVND (reference sequence). CDR3 in amino acids: CAIKGQGAQNYGYTF. DNA for the CDR3: TGTGCCATCAAGGGACAGGGGGCGCAAAACTATGGCTACACCTTC.

The chain recombines TRBV19 with TRBJ2-7; 10 bases are a match to TRBD2. The junction had 10 bases not matched to a gene; V was cut back by 1 base and J by 4 bases. Germline values: CDR1 LNHDA, CDR2 SQIVND (reference sequence). CDR3 length: 17 amino acids. For the CDR3, the DNA is TGTGCCAGTAGTATAGCCCGTAGCGGGGGGAAAATGTACGAGCAGTACTTC. It translates to CASSIARSGGKMYEQYF.

This chain uses TRBV5-1 with TRBJ1-2; tentatively, D is TRBD1 (5 bases). V lost 2 bases to trimming and J lost 5 bases, with 16 bases between them. CDR1 SGHRS and CDR2 YFSETQ come from the germline V gene. The CDR3 has 15 amino acids. The CDR3 nucleotides read TGCGCCAGCAGCTTTGGAGGGACTGCTGAATATGGCTACACCTTC. This translates into CASSFGGTAEYGYTF.

The V and J genes are TRBV27 and TRBJ1-1; tentatively, D is TRBD1 (6 bases). Germline assignment: CDR1 MNHEY and CDR2 SMNVEV (reference sequence). Trimming left V 6 bases short and J 7 bases short, with 18 bases between. CDR3 length: 14 residues. CDR3: CASSPRGGRLEAFF. In nucleotides, the CDR3 is TGTGCCAGCAGCCCCCGTGGGGGCCGTCTTGAAGCTTTCTTT.

This clone is a singleton in its sample. The gene calls are TRBV4-1 and TRBJ1-1, with 9 bases that match TRBD1. CDR1 is MGHRA and CDR2 is YSYEKL in the germline V gene. CDR3 length: 17 amino acids. V dropped 1 base and J dropped 6; count of bases not matched to a gene: 12. This CDR3 is CASSQGAGRDRVAEAFF. The CDR3 nucleotides are TGCGCCAGCAGCCAAGGAGCGGGTAGGGACAGGGTCGCTGAAGCTTTCTTT.

The chain is built from TRBV11-2 and TRBJ1-2; 9 bases are shared with TRBD1. Germline CDR1 and CDR2: SGHAT and FQNNGV. V shed 4 bases and J 14 bases; nucleotides not matched to a gene: 11. The CDR3 has 13 amino acids. The CDR3 here is CASSSGGGTGLTF. The CDR3 DNA reads as TGTGCCAGCAGCTCAGGGGGCGGGACAGGGCTTACCTTC. Full variable domain (missing parts from reference TRBV11-2 and TRBJ1-2): EAGVAQSPRYKIIEKRQSVAFWCNPISGHATLYWYQQILGQGPKLLIQFQNNGVVDDSQLPKDRFSAERLKGVDSTLKIQPAKLEDSAVYLCASSSGGGTGLTFGSGTRLTVV.

DNA for the CDR3: TGTGCCAGCAGCTTAGTCCGGGGACAGGGGGCGTGGGCTTTCTTT. It encodes CASSLVRGQGAWAFF. This rearrangement joins TRBV7-2 to TRBJ1-1; TRBD1 matches 12 bases. Germline CDR1 SGHTA, CDR2 FQGNSA. The CDR3 runs 15 residues. V trimming: 1 base; J trimming: 11 bases; junction bases outside the gene matches: 8.

This chain connects TRBV9 to TRBJ2-1; D is perhaps TRBD1 (6 bases). Germline values: CDR1 SGDLS, CDR2 YYNGEE. The CDR3 sequence is 12 residues long. Trimming took off 5 bases at V and 8 bases at J, with 11 bases between the two ends. CDR3 coding DNA: TGTGCCAGCAGGCCCAGGGGTCATGAGCAGTTCTTC. Translating it yields CASRPRGHEQFF.

The rearrangement uses TRBV11-2 and TRBJ2-7, with no clear D. Trimming left V 5 bases short and J 8 bases short, with 13 bases between. Germline lookup yields CDR1 SGHAT and CDR2 FQNNGV. The CDR3 is 12 residues long. The CDR3 coding sequence is TGTGCCAGCAGCCCCTCTTGGGCCCAGCAGTACTTC. Its protein is CASSPSWAQQYF.

The rearrangement links TRBV28 to TRBJ2-3; 7 nucleotides match TRBD2. V dropped 4 bases and J dropped 4; count of bases not matched to a gene: 14. Germline V gene sequence: CDR1 MDHEN, CDR2 SYDVKM. The CDR3 covers 17 residues. The CDR3 reads CASSSALGGGFSDTQYF. The CDR3 nucleotides are TGTGCCAGCAGTTCCGCCCTTGGCGGGGGTTTTTCAGATACGCAGTATTTT. Full variable domain (rest looked up from reference TRBV28 and TRBJ2-3): DVKVTQSSRYLVKRTGEKVFLECVQDMDHENMFWYRQDPGLGLRLIYFSYDVKMKEKGDIPEGYSVSREKKERFSLILESASTNQTSMYLCASSSALGGGFSDTQYFGPGTRLTVL.

The chain is built from TRBV15 and TRBJ2-1, with 7 bases that match TRBD1. The germline CDR1 and CDR2 sequences are LNHNV and YYDKDF (reference sequence). CDR3 length: 15 amino acids. The J segment lost 6 bases and the V segment lost 1 base, leaving 6 bases of the junction unmatched. This CDR3 reads CATSRGDSRGNEQFF. The CDR3 nucleotides read TGTGCCACCAGCAGAGGGGACAGCAGGGGCAATGAGCAGTTCTTC.

The V gene is TRBV6-6, the J gene TRBJ2-7; 7 nucleotides line up with TRBD2. The CDR3 loop spans 15 amino acids. The ends lost 7 bases at V and 2 bases at J; junction bases unmatched: 11. Germline V gives CDR1 MNHNY, CDR2 SVGAGI (reference sequence). CDR3 coding DNA: TGTGCCAGCATCGAAGGAGGGAGGGGAACCTACGAGCAGTACTTC. Translating gives CASIEGGRGTYEQYF.

The chain employs TRBV7-2 and TRBJ2-1; possibly TRBD1 for D (6 bases). V was pared by 1 base and J by 8 bases, with 9 bases between. Germline V gene lookup returns CDR1 SGHTA and CDR2 FQGNSA. CDR3 size: 13 residues. The CDR3 DNA sequence: TGTGCCAGCAGCTTAGGACAGGTCGATGAGCAGTTCTTC. This sequence encodes CASSLGQVDEQFF. Full variable domain (missing parts from reference TRBV7-2 and TRBJ2-1): GAGVSQSPSNKVTEKGKDVELRCDPISGHTALYWYRQSLGQGLEFLIYFQGNSAPDKSGLPSDRFSAERTGGSVSTLTIQRTQQEDSAVYLCASSLGQVDEQFFGPGTRLTVL.